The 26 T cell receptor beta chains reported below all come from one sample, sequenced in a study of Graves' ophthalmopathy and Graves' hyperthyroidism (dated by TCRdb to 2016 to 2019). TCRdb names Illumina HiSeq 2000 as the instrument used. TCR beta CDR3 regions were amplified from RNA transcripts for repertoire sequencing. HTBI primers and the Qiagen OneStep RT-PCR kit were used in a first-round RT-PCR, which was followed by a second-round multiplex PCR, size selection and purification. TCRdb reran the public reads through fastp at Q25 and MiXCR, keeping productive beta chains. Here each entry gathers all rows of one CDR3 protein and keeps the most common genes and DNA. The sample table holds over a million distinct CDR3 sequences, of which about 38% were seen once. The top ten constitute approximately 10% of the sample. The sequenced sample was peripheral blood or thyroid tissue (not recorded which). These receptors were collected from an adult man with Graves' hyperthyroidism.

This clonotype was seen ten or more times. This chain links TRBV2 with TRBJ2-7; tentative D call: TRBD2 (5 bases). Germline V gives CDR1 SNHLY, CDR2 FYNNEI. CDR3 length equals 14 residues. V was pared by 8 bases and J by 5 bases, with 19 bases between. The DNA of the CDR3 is TGTGCCAGCGGGTCAGACGGGGTTTTGGACGAGCAGTACTTC. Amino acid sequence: CASGSDGVLDEQYF. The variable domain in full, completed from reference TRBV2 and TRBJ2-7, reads EPEVTQTPSHQVTQMGQEVILRCVPISNHLYFYWYRQILGQKVEFLVSFYNNEISEKSEIFDDQFSVERPDGSNFTLKIRSTKLEDSAMYFCASGSDGVLDEQYFGPGTRLTVT.

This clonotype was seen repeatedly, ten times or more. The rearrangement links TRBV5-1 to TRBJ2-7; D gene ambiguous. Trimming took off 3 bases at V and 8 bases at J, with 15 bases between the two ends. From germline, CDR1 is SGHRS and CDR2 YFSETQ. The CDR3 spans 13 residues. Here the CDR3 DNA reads TGCGCCAGCAGCTCCCAACTCAGGCGTCAGCAGTACTTC. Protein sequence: CASSSQLRRQQYF.

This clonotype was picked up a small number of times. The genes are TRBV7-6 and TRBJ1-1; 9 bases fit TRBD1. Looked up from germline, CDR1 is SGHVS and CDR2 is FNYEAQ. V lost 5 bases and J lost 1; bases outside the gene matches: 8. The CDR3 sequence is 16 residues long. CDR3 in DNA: TGTGCCAGCAGCAAATCGACAGGGGGTAGGAACACTGAAGCTTTCTTT. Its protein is CASSKSTGGRNTEAFF. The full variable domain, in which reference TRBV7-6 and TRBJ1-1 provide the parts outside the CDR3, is GAGVSQSPRYKVTKRGQDVALRCDPISGHVSLYWYRQALGQGPEFLTYFNYEAQQDKSGLPNDRFSAERPEGSISTLTIQRTEQRDSAMYRCASSKSTGGRNTEAFFGQGTRLTVV.

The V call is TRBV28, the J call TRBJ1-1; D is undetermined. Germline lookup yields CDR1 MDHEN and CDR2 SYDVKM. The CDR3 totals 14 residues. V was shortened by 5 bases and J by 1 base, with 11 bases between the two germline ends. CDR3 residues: CASSPVHWNTEAFF. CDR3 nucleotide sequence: TGTGCCAGCAGTCCAGTACACTGGAACACTGAAGCTTTCTTT.

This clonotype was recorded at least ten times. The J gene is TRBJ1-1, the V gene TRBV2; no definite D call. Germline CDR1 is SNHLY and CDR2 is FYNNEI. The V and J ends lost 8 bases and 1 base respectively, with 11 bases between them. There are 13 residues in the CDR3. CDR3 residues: CASDLLRNTEAFF. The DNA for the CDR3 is TGTGCCAGCGATCTACTTAGGAACACTGAAGCTTTCTTT.

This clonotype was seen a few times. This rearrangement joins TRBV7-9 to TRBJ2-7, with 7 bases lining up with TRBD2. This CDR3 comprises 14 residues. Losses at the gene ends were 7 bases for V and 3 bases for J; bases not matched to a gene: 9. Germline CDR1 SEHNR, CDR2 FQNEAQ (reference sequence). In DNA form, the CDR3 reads TGTGCCAGCACCCCCCGGACTAGTATCTACGAGCAGTACTTC. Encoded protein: CASTPRTSIYEQYF.

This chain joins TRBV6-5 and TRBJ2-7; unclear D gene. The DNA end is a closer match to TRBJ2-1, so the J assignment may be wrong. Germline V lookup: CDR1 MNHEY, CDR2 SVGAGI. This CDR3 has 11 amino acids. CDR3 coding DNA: TGTGCCAGCACCCTTAGGAATGAGCAGTTCTTC. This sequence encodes CASTLRNEQFF.

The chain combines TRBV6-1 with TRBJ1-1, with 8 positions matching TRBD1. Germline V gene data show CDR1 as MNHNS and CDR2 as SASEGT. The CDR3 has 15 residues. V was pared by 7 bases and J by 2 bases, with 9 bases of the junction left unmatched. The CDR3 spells CASTVKDRVNTEAFF. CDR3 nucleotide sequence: TGTGCCAGCACCGTAAAGGACAGGGTCAACACTGAAGCTTTCTTT.

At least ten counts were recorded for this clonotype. CDR3 sequence: CASSRIRGGELFF. The CDR3 region has the DNA TGTGCCAGCAGCCGGATAAGGGGCGGGGAGCTGTTTTTT. The chain has TRBV12-3 or TRBV12-4 and TRBJ2-2; D might be TRBD1 (5 bases). Trimming removed 6 bases at V and 7 bases at J, with 12 bases between. The CDR3 loop spans 13 amino acids.

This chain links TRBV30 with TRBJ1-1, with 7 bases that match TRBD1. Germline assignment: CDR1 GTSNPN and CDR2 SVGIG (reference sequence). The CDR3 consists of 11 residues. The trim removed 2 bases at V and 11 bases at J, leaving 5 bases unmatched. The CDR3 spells CAWSRTGSAFF. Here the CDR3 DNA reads TGTGCCTGGAGTAGGACAGGCAGTGCTTTCTTT.

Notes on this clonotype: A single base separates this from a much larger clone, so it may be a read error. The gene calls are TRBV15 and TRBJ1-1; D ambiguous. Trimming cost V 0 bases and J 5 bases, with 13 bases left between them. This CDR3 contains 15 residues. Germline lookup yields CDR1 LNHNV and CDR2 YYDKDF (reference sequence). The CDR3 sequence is CATSRDATKGTEAFF. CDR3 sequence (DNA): TGTGCCACCAGCAGAGACGCCACAAAGGGAACTGAAGCTTTCTTT.

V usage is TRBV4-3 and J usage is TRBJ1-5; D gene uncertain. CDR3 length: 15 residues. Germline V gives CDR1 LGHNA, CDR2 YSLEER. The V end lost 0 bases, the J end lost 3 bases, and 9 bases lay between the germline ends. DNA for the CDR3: TGCGCCAGCAGCCAAGATCCAGCTACCAATCAGCCCCAGCATTTT. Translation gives CASSQDPATNQPQHF.

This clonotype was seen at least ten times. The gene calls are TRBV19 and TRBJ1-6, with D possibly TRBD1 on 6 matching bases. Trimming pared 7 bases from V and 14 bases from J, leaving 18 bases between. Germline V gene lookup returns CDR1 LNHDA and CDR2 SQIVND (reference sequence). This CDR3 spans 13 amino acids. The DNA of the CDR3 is TGTGCCAGTAACAACAGGGAATACCTCACCCTCCACTTT. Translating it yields CASNNREYLTLHF.

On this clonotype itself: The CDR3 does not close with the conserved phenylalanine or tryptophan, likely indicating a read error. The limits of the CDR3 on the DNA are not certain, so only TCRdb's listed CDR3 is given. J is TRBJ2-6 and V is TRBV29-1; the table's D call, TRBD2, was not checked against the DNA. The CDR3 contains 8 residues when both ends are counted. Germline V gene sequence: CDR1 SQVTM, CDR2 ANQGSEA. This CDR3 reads CSVEVEAS.

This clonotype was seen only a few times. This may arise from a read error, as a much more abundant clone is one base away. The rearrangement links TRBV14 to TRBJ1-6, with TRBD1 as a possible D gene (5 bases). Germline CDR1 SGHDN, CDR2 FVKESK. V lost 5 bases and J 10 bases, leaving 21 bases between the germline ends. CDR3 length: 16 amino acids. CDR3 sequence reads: CASSERTGLGESPLHF. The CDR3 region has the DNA TGTGCCAGCAGCGAGAGGACCGGACTAGGGGAATCACCCCTCCACTTT.

The CDR3 nucleotides are TGCAGCGTTTTTCTGGGGGGGCTTATGCATGGCTACACCTTC. Its translation is CSVFLGGLMHGYTF. This chain joins TRBV29-1 and TRBJ1-2; perhaps TRBD1 as D (6 bases). Germline V gene sequence: CDR1 SQVTM, CDR2 ANQGSEA. V was pared by 5 bases and J by 6 bases, with 19 bases between. The CDR3 loop spans 14 amino acids.

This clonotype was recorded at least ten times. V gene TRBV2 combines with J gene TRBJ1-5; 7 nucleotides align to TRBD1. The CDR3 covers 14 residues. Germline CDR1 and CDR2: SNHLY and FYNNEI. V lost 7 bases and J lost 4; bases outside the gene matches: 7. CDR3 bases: TGTGCCAGCAACTCGGGACAGAGAAATCAGCCCCAGCATTTT. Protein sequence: CASNSGQRNQPQHF.

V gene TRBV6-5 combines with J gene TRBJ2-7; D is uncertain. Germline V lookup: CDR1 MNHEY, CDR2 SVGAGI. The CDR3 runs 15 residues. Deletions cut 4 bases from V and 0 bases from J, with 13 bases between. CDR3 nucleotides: TGTGCCAGCAGTTCCCTTAGAATAAGCTCCTACGAGCAGTACTTC. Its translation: CASSSLRISSYEQYF.

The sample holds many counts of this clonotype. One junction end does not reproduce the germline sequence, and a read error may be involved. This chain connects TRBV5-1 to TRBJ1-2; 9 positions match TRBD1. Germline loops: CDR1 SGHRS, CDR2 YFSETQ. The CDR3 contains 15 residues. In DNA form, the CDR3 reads TGTGCCAGCAGCTTAGGAACAGGGGGCCCTCATGGCTACACCTTC. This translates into CASSLGTGGPHGYTF.

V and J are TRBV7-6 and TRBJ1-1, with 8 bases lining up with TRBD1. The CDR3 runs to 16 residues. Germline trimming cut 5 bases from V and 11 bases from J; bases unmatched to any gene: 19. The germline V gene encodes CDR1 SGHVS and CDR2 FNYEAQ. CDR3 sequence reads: CASSQEGSGQVAWAFF. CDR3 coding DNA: TGTGCCAGCAGCCAAGAGGGTTCGGGACAGGTTGCTTGGGCTTTCTTT.

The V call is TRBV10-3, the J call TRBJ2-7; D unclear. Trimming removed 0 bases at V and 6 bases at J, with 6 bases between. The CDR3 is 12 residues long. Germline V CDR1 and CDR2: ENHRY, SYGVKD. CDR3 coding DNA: TGTGCCATCAGTGAGTCGAACGGCGAGCAGTACTTC. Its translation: CAISESNGEQYF.

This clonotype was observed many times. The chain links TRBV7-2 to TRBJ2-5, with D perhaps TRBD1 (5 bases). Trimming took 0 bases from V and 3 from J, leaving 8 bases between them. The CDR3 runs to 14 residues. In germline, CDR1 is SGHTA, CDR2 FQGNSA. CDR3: CASSLAFREETQYF. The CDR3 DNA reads TGTGCCAGCAGCTTAGCTTTCAGGGAAGAGACCCAGTACTTC.

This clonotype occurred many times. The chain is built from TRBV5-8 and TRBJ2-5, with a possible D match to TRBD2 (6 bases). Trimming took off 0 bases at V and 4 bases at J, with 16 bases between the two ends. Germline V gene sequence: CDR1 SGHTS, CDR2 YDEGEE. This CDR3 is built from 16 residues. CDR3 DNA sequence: TGTGCCAGCAGCTTGGCCTTGCGGGGAGGCGCAGAGACCCAGTACTTC. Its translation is CASSLALRGGAETQYF.

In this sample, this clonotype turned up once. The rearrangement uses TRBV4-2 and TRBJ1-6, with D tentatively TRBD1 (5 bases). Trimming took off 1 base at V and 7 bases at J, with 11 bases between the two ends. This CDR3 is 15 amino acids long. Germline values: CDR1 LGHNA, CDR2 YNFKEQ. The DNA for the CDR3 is TGTGCCAGCAGCCAAGTTACCGGGGGGAATTCACCCCTCCACTTT. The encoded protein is CASSQVTGGNSPLHF.

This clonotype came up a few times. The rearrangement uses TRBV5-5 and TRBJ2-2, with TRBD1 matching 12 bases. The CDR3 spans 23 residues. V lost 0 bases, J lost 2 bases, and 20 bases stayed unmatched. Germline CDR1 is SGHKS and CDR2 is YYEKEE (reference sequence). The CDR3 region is CASSLDPGTGGLPGGRNTGELFF. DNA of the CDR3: TGTGCCAGCAGCTTGGACCCAGGGACAGGGGGCCTACCCGGCGGCAGAAACACCGGGGAGCTGTTTTTT.

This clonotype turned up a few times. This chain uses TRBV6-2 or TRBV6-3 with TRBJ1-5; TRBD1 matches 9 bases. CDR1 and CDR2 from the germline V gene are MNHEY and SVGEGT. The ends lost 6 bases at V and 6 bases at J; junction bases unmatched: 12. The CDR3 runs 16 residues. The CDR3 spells CASRYEGQGLGQPQHF. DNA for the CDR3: TGTGCCAGCAGATACGAGGGACAGGGTCTTGGTCAGCCCCAGCATTTT.